One sample yielded the 2 T cell receptor beta chains listed below, sequenced in a study of PD-1 blockade in classical Hodgkin lymphoma. The time point is: cycle 4 day 1 (C4D1), after less than 7 weeks of nivolumab. Every patient relapsed after autologous stem cell transplantation, and brentuximab vedotin exposure varied. Using magnetic negative selection, the CD4+ T cells were separated out of thawed PBMCs. Measured with immunoSEQ multiplex PCR; TCRdb has only the in-frame clones, and not every one. The repertoire holds 25,000 or so clones, with around 85% as singletons. Sequenced material: CD4+ T cells from blood, taken before the fourth cycle of nivolumab. All receptors come from a human donor with classical Hodgkin lymphoma.

The chain is built from TRBV6-5 and TRBJ2-3; 8 positions agree with TRBD2. The V segment lost 6 bases and the J segment 6 bases; nucleotides outside the gene matches: 11. From germline, CDR1 is MNHEY and CDR2 SVGAGI. The length of the CDR3 is 15 residues. CDR3 protein: CASSRSGALWDTQYF. Written as DNA, the CDR3 is TGTGCCAGCAGCCGTAGCGGGGCCCTTTGGGATACGCAGTATTTT.

The chain is built from TRBV19 and TRBJ2-3; 9 nucleotides agree with TRBD2. Germline CDR1 LNHDA, CDR2 SQIVND (reference sequence). The CDR3 loop spans 15 amino acids. V was clipped by 4 bases and J by 1 base; unmatched bases: 3. The CDR3 sequence: CASSNIAGGTDTQYF. CDR3 nucleotides: TGTGCCAGTAGTAACATAGCGGGAGGCACAGATACGCAGTATTTT. Supplemented by reference TRBV19 and TRBJ2-3, the full variable domain reads DGGITQSPKYLFRKEGQNVTLSCEQNLNHDAMYWYRQDPGQGLRLIYYSQIVNDFQKGDIAEGYSVSREKKESFPLTVTSAQKNPTAFYLCASSNIAGGTDTQYFGPGTRLTVL.